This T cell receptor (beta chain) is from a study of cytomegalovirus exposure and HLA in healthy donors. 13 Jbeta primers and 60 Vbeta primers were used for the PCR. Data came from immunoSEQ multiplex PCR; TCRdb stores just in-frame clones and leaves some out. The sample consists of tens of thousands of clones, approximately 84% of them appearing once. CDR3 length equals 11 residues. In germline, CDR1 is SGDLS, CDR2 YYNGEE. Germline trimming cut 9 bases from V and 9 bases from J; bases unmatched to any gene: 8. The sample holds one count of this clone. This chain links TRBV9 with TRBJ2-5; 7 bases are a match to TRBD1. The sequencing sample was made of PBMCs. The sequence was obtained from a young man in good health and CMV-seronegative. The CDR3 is CAKKGAYAQYF. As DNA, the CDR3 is TGTGCCAAAAAGGGGGCATACGCCCAGTACTTC.